This T cell receptor (beta chain) was captured in a study of blood T cells in healthy people across ages. The germline V gene encodes CDR1 SGHRS and CDR2 YFSETQ. Trimming stripped 2 bases from V and 7 bases from J, with 19 bases between. There are 16 residues in the CDR3. Sample-barcoded 5' priming and a J-beta primer mix drove a second PCR of roughly 7 to 11 cycles. TCRdb redid the calling of the 5' RACE reads with MiXCR, one entry per CDR3 protein. The sample carries some 1,800,000 distinct CDR3 sequences, around 42% recorded once. Regarding this clonotype: Its target is unknown.

Regarding the study as a whole: It was held that the diversity estimates obtained from one million T cells were underestimates. Unsorted PBMC material precluded a definitive naive versus antigen-experienced comparison. It was the long-lived donors that had more naive CD4+ cells and higher diversity than aged donors.

The sample providers were healthy Caucasian people from Russia, aged about 6 to 95. This clonotype was sampled from a human donor in good health. What was sequenced was blood. The J gene is TRBJ2-1, the V gene TRBV5-1; no firm D call. The CDR3 spells CASSLTNPGLGNEQFF. The CDR3 DNA reads TGCGCCAGCAGCTTAACCAACCCCGGGTTGGGAAATGAGCAGTTCTTC.